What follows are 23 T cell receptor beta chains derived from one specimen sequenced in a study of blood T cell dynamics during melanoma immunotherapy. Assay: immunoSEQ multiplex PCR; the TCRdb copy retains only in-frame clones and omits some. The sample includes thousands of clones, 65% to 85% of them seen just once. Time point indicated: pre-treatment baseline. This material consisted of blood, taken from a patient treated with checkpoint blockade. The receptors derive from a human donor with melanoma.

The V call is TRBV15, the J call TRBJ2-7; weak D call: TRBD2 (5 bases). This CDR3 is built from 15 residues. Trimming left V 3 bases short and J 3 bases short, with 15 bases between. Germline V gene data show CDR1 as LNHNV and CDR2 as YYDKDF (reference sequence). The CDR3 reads CATSSPWTGNYEQYF. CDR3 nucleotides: TGTGCCACCAGCAGCCCCTGGACGGGAAACTACGAGCAGTACTTC.

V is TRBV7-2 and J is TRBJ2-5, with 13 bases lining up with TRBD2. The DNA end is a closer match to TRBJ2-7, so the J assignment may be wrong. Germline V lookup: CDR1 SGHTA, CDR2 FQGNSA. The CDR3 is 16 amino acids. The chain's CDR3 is CASSKGLAGETYEQYF. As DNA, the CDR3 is TGTGCCAGCAGCAAAGGACTAGCGGGGGAAACCTACGAGCAGTACTTC.

For the CDR3, the DNA is TGTGCCTGGAGTGTCAGGGGATCGGCTTTCTTT. It yields the protein CAWSVRGSAFF. The rearrangement joins TRBV30 to TRBJ1-1, with D possibly TRBD1 on 6 matching bases. CDR1 GTSNPN and CDR2 SVGIG come from the germline V gene (reference sequence). V was pared by 0 bases and J by 11 bases, with 10 bases between. The CDR3 runs to 11 residues. Variable domain in full (rest from reference TRBV30 and TRBJ1-1): SQTIHQWPATLVQPVGSPLSLECTVEGTSNPNLYWYRQAAGRGLQLLFYSVGIGQISSEVPQNLSASRPQDRQFILSSKKLLLSDSGFYLCAWSVRGSAFFGQGTRLTVV.

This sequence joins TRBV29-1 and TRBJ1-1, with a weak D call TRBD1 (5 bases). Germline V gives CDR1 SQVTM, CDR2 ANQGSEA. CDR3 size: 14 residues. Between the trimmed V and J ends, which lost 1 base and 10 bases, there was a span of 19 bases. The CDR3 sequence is CSVEASWGREAAFF. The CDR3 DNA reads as TGCAGCGTTGAAGCCTCTTGGGGCAGGGAAGCAGCTTTCTTT.

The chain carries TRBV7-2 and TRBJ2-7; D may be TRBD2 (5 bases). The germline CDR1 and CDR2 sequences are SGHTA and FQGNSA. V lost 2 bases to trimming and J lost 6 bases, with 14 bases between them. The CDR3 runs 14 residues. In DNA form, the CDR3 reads TGTGCCAGCAGCTTATCCCGGAGGTTAGGCGAGCAGTACTTC. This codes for CASSLSRRLGEQYF.

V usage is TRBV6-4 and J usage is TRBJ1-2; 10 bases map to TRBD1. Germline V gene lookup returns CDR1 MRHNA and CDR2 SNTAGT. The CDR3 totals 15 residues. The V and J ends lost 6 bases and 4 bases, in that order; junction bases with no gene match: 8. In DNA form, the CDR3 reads TGTGCCAGCAGCACGGACGGACAGGGGGTCTATGGCTACACCTTC. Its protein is CASSTDGQGVYGYTF.

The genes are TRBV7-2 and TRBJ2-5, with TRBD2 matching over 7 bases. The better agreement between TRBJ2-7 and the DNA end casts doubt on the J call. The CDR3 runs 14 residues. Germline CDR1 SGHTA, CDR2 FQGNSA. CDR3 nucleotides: TGTGCCAGCAGCTTAGTCGCTAGCGGCTACGAGCAGTACTTC. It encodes CASSLVASGYEQYF.

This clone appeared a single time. This chain's CDR3 is CASSFGRSNQPQHF. The CDR3 DNA reads TGTGCCAGCAGTTTCGGGCGTAGCAATCAGCCCCAGCATTTT. The rearrangement uses TRBV27 and TRBJ1-5; D not resolved. V shed 3 bases and J shed 0 bases, with 6 bases lying between them. CDR3 length: 14 residues. Germline V gene sequence: CDR1 MNHEY, CDR2 SMNVEV (reference sequence).

CDR3 sequence: CASSSTSGSSYNEQFF. Written as DNA, the CDR3 is TGTGCCAGCAGCTCGACTAGCGGGAGCTCCTACAATGAGCAGTTCTTC. V usage is TRBV7-9 and J usage is TRBJ2-1; 12 bases map to TRBD2. The CDR3 is 16 residues long. Germline assignment: CDR1 SEHNR and CDR2 FQNEAQ (reference sequence). V shed 4 bases and J 0 bases; nucleotides not matched to a gene: 1.

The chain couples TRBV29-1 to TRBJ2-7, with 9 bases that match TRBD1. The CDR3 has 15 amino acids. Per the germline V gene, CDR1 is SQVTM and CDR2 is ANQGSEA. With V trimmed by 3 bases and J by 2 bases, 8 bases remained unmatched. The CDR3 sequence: CSVEHMDRGTYEQYF. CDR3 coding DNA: TGCAGCGTTGAGCATATGGACAGGGGTACCTACGAGCAGTACTTC.

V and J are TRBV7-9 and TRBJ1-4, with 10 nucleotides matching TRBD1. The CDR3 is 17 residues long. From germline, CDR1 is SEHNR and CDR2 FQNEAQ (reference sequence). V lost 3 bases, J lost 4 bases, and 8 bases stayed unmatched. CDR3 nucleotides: TGTGCCAGCAGCTTGGGACAGGGGATCTATAATAATGAAAAACTGTTTTTT. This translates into CASSLGQGIYNNEKLFF.

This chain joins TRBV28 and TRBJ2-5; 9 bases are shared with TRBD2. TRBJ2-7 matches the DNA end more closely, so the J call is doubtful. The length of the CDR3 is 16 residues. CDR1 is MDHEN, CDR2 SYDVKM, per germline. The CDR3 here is CASSKAGTSPIYEQYF. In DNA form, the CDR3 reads TGTGCCAGCAGCAAAGCCGGGACTAGCCCCATCTACGAGCAGTACTTC.

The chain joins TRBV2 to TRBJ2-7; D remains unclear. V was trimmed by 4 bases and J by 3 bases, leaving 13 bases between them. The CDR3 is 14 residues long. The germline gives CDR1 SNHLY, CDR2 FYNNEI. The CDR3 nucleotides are TGTGCCAGCAGTGGAGGTACCAGCAACTACGAGCAGTACTTC. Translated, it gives CASSGGTSNYEQYF.

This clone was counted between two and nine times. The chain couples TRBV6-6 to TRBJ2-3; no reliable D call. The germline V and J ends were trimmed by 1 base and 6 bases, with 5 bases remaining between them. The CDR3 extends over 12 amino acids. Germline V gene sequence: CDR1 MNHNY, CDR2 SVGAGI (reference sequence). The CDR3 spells CASSYYPDTQYF. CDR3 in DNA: TGTGCCAGCAGTTACTACCCGGATACGCAGTATTTT.

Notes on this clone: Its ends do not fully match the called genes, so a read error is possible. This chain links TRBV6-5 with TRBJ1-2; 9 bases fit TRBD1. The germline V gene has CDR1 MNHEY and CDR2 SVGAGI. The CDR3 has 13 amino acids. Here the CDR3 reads CAGSRGQGGGYTF. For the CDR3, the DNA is TGTGCCGGCAGTAGGGGACAGGGCGGTGGCTACACCTTC.

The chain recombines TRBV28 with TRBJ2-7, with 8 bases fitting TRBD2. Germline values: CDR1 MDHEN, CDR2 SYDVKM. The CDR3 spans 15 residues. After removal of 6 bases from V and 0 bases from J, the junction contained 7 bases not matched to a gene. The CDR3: CASSLGGESSYEQYF. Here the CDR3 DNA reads TGTGCCAGCAGCCTCGGGGGGGAGAGCTCCTACGAGCAGTACTTC. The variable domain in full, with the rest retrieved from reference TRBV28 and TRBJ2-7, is DVKVTQSSRYLVKRTGEKVFLECVQDMDHENMFWYRQDPGLGLRLIYFSYDVKMKEKGDIPEGYSVSREKKERFSLILESASTNQTSMYLCASSLGGESSYEQYFGPGTRLTVT.

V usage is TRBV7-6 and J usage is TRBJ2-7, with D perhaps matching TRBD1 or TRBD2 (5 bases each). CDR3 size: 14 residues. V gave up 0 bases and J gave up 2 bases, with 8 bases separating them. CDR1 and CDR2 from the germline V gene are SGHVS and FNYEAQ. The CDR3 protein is CASSLAGVAYEQYF. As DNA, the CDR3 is TGTGCCAGCAGCTTAGCGGGGGTTGCCTACGAGCAGTACTTC.

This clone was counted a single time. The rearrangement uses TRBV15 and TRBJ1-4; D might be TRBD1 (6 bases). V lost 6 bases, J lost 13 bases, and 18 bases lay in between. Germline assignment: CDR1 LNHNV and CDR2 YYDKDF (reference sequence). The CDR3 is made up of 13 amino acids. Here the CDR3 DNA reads TGTGCCACCAGTTACGGGGGCCTGGGGATACTGTTTTTT. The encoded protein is CATSYGGLGILFF.

CDR3 region: CASSFTSNYGYTF. The DNA for the CDR3 is TGTGCCAGCAGCTTCACATCCAACTATGGCTACACCTTC. J is TRBJ1-2 and V is TRBV7-9; D remains ambiguous. V gave up 3 bases and J gave up 2 bases, with 7 bases separating them. The CDR3 consists of 13 residues. In germline, CDR1 is SEHNR, CDR2 FQNEAQ (reference sequence).

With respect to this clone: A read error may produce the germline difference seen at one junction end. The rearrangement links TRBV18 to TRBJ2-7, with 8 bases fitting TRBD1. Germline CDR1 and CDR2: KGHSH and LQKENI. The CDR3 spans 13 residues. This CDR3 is CTSSRGQGSEQYF. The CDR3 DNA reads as TGTACCAGCTCACGAGGACAGGGTAGCGAGCAGTACTTC.

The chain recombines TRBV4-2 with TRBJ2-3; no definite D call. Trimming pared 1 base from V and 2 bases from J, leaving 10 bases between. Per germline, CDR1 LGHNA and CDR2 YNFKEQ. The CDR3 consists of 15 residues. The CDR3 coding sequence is TGTGCCAGCAGCCAAGTAGGAGCTCACACAGATACGCAGTATTTT. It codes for CASSQVGAHTDTQYF.

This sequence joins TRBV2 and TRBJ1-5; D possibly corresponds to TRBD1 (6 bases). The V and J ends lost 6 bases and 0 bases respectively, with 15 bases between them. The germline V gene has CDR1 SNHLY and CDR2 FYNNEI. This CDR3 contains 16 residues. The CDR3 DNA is TGTGCCAGCAGGGGGAGGGGGGAGTATAGCAATCAGCCCCAGCATTTT. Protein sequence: CASRGRGEYSNQPQHF. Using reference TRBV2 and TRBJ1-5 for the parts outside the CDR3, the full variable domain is EPEVTQTPSHQVTQMGQEVILRCVPISNHLYFYWYRQILGQKVEFLVSFYNNEISEKSEIFDDQFSVERPDGSNFTLKIRSTKLEDSAMYFCASRGRGEYSNQPQHFGDGTRLSIL.

The CDR3 loop reads CASSIVGLQETQYF. The CDR3 DNA follows: TGTGCCAGTAGTATAGTAGGTCTGCAAGAGACCCAGTACTTC. This chain connects TRBV19 to TRBJ2-5, with D unclear. Trimming cost V 1 base and J 2 bases, with 8 bases left between them. The CDR3 covers 14 residues. Germline V gene data show CDR1 as LNHDA and CDR2 as SQIVND (reference sequence).